This TCR beta chain came from a study of T-cell reconstitution after alpha-beta-depleted transplantation in children. This clonotype was seen a handful of times. The antigen remains undetermined. Molecular barcoding with unique molecular identifiers was used for the TCRbeta library. TCRdb re-called the PCR reads with MiXCR, one entry per CDR3 protein. The sample records fewer than 250,000 distinct CDR3 sequences, around a sixth being singletons. Study results and limitations: Reportedly, alpha-beta T cells present about two months post-transplant originated from several hundred expanded clones of graft origin. A year post-transplant, T-cell counts and diversity derived mostly from newly produced T cells.

Per germline, CDR1 MNHNS and CDR2 SASEGT. The V segment lost 5 bases and the J segment 7 bases; nucleotides outside the gene matches: 7. This CDR3 has 14 amino acids. The chain combines TRBV6-1 with TRBJ2-4; 8 bases are shared with TRBD2. The sample here was PBMCs, mostly from graft donor cells, taken 360 days after TCRalphabeta/CD19-depleted stem cell transplant. The source is a male patient between 2 and 15 years old who had a stem cell transplant for acute lymphoblastic leukemia, so the T cells may come from the graft donor. The CDR3 DNA follows: TGTGCCAGCAGTAAGGGACTAGGTTATAACATTCAGTACTTC. This gives the protein CASSKGLGYNIQYF.